The T cell receptor beta chain described here comes from a study of OX40 agonist ivuxolimab in advanced cancers. For the study at large: Patients' therapy was ivuxolimab, an antibody that acts as an agonist of OX40 (CD134). Among those enrolled, mean age was about 62 years (range about 23 to 90) and about 79% were male. Notes on the study in general: At 0.1 to 3.0 mg/kg and by week 6, CD4+ and CD8+ T cells in the blood had expanded clonally. Normalized expansion of T-cell clones was also low for some nonresponders.

Profiled with immunoSEQ multiplex PCR; TCRdb holds only in-frame clones, not every one. The table lists about 91,000 clones, under 90% of them singletons, with over 1.5% in the top ten. With respect to this clone: Its cognate antigen is unknown.

V dropped 4 bases and J dropped 4 bases, with 13 bases sitting between them. The CDR3 is 14 amino acids. The germline CDR1 and CDR2 sequences are SGHRS and YFSETQ. The sequences come from CD4+ or CD8+ T cells sorted from blood, collected in a trial of the OX40 agonist ivuxolimab. The source of this sequence is an adult with an advanced solid tumor such as melanoma, head and neck, liver or kidney cancer. The gene calls are TRBV5-1 and TRBJ2-3, with D possibly TRBD2 on 5 matching bases. CDR3 bases: TGCGCCAGCAGCCTCTCAGGAGGTTCAGATACGCAGTATTTT. It translates to CASSLSGGSDTQYF.